This T cell receptor beta chain was observed in a study of Tregs in tolerant kidney transplant recipients. Regarding the study as a whole: Activated donor B cell expansion appeared to reveal the most relevant donor-specific TCRbeta repertoire. Findings come from small patient numbers and require larger validation.

The protocol was immunoSEQ multiplex PCR, while the TCRdb copy is restricted to in-frame clones and leaves out a portion. The sample yields some 69,000 clones, 65% to 85% seen once. With respect to this clone: Antigen unknown.

Unstimulated Tregs (CD4+CD25+CD127-) and CD4+CD25- non-Tregs were sorted from PBMCs. Germline-derived CDR1 and CDR2 are SGHAT and FQNNGV. The CDR3 sequence is 14 residues long. V lost 2 bases, J lost 1 base, and 8 bases lay in between. This chain uses TRBV11-2 with TRBJ1-2; no reliable D call. This receptor was obtained from a human donor in good health. Input material: CD4+ T cells from blood. This CDR3 is CASSLKAGNYGYTF. In DNA form, the CDR3 reads TGTGCCAGCAGCTTAAAAGCCGGTAACTATGGCTACACCTTC.